This T cell receptor (beta chain) was recorded in a study of cytomegalovirus exposure and HLA in healthy donors. About the research overall: Within the Caucasian-associated ancestry cluster were roughly 82% of the roughly 400 genotyped donors. Study-wide points: It was only CMV serostatus that was available as immune exposure information.

The CDR3 length is 15 residues. The germline gives CDR1 SGHTS, CDR2 YDEGEE. The J segment lost 3 bases and the V segment lost 0 bases, leaving 2 bases of the junction unmatched. As for this clone: What it recognizes is unknown.

The PCR made use of 60 Vbeta and 13 Jbeta primers. TCRdb's table, derived via immunoSEQ multiplex PCR, lists solely in-frame clones and lacks some. The repertoire includes 75,000 to 90,000 clones, 60% to 85% of them detected once, and 5.5% sits in the top ten. This chain joins TRBV5-8 and TRBJ2-7; 11 bases are shared with TRBD2. The source material was PBMCs. The TCR originated in a male donor in good health and CMV-seropositive. The chain's CDR3 is CASSLVLAGGYEQYF. CDR3 nucleotides: TGTGCCAGCAGCTTGGTTCTAGCGGGGGGCTACGAGCAGTACTTC.